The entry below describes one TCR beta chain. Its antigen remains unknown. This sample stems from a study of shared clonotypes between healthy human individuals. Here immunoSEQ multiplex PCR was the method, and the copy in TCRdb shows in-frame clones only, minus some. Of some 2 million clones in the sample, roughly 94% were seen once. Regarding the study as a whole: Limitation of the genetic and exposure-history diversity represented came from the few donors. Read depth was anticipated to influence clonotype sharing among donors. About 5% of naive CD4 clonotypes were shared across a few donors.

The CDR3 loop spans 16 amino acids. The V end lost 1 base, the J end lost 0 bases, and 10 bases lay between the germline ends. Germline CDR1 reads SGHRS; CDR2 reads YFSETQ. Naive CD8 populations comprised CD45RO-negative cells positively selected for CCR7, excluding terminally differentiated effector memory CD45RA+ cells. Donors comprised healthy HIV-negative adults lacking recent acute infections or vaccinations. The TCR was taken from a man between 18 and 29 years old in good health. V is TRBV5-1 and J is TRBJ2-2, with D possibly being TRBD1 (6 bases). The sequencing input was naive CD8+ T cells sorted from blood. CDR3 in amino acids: CASSLRTDPNTGELFF. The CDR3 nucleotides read TGCGCCAGCAGCTTGCGGACAGACCCGAACACCGGGGAGCTGTTTTTT.